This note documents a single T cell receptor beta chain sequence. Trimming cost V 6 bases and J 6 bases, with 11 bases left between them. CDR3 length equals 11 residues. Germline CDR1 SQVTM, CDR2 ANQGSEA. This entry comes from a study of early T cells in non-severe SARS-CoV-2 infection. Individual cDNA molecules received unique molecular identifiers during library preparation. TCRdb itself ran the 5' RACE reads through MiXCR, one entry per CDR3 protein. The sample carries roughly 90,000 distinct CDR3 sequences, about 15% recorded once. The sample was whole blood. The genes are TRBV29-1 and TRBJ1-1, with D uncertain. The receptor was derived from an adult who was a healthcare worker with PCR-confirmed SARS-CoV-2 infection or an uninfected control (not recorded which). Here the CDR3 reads CSVGNTAEAFF. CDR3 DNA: TGCAGCGTGGGGAACACGGCTGAAGCTTTCTTT.